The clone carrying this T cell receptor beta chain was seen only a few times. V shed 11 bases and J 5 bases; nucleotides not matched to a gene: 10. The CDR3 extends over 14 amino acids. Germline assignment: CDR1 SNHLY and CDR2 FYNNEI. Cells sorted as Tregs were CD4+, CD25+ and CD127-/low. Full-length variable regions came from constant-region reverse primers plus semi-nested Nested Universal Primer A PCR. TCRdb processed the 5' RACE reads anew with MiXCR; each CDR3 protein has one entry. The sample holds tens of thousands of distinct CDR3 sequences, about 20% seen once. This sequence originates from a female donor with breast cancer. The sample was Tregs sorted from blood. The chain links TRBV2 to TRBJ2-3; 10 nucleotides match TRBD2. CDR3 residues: CAVTRLAGEDTQYF. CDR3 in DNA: TGTGCCGTGACCCGGCTAGCGGGAGAAGATACGCAGTATTTT. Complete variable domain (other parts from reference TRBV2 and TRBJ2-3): EPEVTQTPSHQVTQMGQEVILRCVPISNHLYFYWYRQILGQKVEFLVSFYNNEISEKSEIFDDQFSVERPDGSNFTLKIRSTKLEDSAMYFCAVTRLAGEDTQYFGPGTRLTVL.